The rows below give T cell receptor beta chains drawn from one sample of a study of shared clonotypes between healthy human individuals. Here immunoSEQ multiplex PCR was the method, and the copy in TCRdb shows in-frame clones only, minus some. The sample has under 550,000 clones; about 96% are singletons. Sequencing was carried out using naive CD4+ T cells sorted from blood. The receptor set was obtained from a woman under 40 in good health. CDR3s leave out the opening cysteine and the closing phenylalanine or tryptophan. Fields, in order: CDR3 protein, V gene, CDR3 length.

ASSQVLAETQY	TRBV4-1	11
ASSPGTVYYSNVLT	TRBV28	14
ASSLGDRGRYGELF	TRBV5-4	14
ASSALTGNNEQF	TRBV13	12
ASSQGQSSYEQY	TRBV14	12
ASSLGTGPNQPQH	TRBV28	13
ASSETFPDEQF	TRBV25-1	11
ASMVGGRSYEQY	TRBV28	12
ASSDRGAYEQY	TRBV6-5	11
ATSGSGATNEKLF	TRBV5-1	13
ASSTLGTSGSFPHEQY	TRBV19	16
ASSPDGTVYGYT	TRBV18	12
ASSLDGRVDEQY	TRBV7-9	12
SVDGGRKSDEQF	TRBV29-1	12
ASSHRTAQETQY	TRBV18	12
ASMEGATDKLF	TRBV19	11
ASSPSVQETQY	TRBV18	11
ASRRKGQGTDTQY	TRBV6-4	13
ASSPTYRDTGELF	TRBV28	13
ASSIHEREGRPEQF	TRBV19	14
ASSLGAPGANVLT	TRBV4-2	13
ASSISRDGAYEQY	TRBV19	13
ASSANRGTGEKLF	TRBV11-2	13
ASSSGGSGNTIY	TRBV5-1	12
ATSREGAMNTEAF	TRBV15	13
ASSLEPGQGSAPPNSPLH	TRBV19	18
ASSSTRGRNTIY	TRBV13	12
AIARLLAGVTDTQY	TRBV18	14
ASSLPGLAGVGTDTQY	TRBV7-9	16
ASSPGLDYNEQF	TRBV10-2	12
ASSGDGVYEQY	TRBV2	11
SVAGETQY	TRBV29-1	8
ASSFSPRSGAHQPQH	TRBV27	15
ASSAAKDSWSYEQY	TRBV2	14
AIRREQGGETQY	TRBV10-3	12
ASSLMDRDSYEQY	TRBV5-6	13
ASTQGAGDEQF	TRBV5-1	11
ASSPGARRTDTQY	TRBV18	13
ASSPRTSGSSEQF	TRBV9	13
ASSDPGTRGSGANVLT	TRBV9	16
ASSPSTSGRSSTDTQY	TRBV5-6	16
ATRTGVGGELF	TRBV2	11
ASTTWGSKAKNIQY	TRBV13	14
ASSLRRIDNSPLH	TRBV7-2	13
AISERLADSYEQY	TRBV10-3	13
ASSERVRMNTEAF	TRBV25-1	13
ASSLVRAAF	TRBV11-2	9
ASSPPGNTGELF	TRBV18	12
ASSLGAGHRTDTQY	TRBV7-8	14
ASSHILAGGPYIEQF	TRBV4-1	15